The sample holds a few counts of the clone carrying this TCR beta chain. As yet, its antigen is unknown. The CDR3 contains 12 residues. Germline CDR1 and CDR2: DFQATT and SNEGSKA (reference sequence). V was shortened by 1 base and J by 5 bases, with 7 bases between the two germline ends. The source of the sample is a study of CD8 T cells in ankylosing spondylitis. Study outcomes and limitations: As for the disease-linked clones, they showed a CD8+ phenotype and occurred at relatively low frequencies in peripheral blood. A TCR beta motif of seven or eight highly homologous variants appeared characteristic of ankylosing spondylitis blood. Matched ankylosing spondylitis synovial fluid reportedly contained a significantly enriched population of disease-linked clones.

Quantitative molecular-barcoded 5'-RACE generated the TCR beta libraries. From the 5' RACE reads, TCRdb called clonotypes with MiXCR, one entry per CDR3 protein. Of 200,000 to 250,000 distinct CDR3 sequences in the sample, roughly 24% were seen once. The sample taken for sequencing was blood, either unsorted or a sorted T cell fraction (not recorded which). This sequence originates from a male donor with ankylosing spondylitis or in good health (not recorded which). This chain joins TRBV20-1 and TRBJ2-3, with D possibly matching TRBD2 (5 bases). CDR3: CSARGGVDTQYF. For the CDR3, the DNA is TGCAGTGCTAGAGGGGGAGTAGATACGCAGTATTTT.